The 21 T cell receptor beta chains presented below share a single source sample, sequenced in a study of lymphopenia after photon versus proton radiotherapy. The assay was immunoSEQ multiplex PCR, and TCRdb's table has in-frame clones only and misses some. The sample yields 35,000 to 45,000 clones, under 85% seen once. The sample in question was peripheral blood, obtained from a patient treated with proton-based radiotherapy. The receptors here all came from a woman aged 70-85 years with pancreatic cancer.

This clone appeared a single time. The chain couples TRBV2 to TRBJ2-3, with D perhaps matching TRBD2 (5 bases). V was shortened by 5 bases and J by 1 base, with 10 bases between the two germline ends. Germline values: CDR1 SNHLY, CDR2 FYNNEI. The CDR3 is 14 residues long. CDR3 sequence: CASSRKRGTDTQYF. CDR3 coding DNA: TGTGCCAGCAGTAGAAAGAGGGGCACAGATACGCAGTATTTT.

In its sample, this clone was seen once. This chain links TRBV15 with TRBJ1-4, with D possibly TRBD1 on 5 matching bases. Trimming shortened V by 3 bases and J by 10 bases, and 12 bases separated the two germline ends. The CDR3 runs 13 residues. Germline values: CDR1 LNHNV, CDR2 YYDKDF (reference sequence). CDR3 in DNA: TGTGCCACCAGCAGCGAGGATAGGGGAAAACTGTTTTTT. It encodes CATSSEDRGKLFF.

V and J are TRBV7-3 and TRBJ1-1; D ambiguous. Trimming cost V 3 bases and J 3 bases, with 8 bases left between them. This CDR3 spans 13 amino acids. Looked up from germline, CDR1 is SGHTA and CDR2 is FQGTGA. This CDR3 reads CASSFRRDTEAFF. The CDR3 DNA reads as TGTGCCAGCAGCTTTCGCCGGGACACTGAAGCTTTCTTT.

The chain employs TRBV27 and TRBJ2-2, with a possible D match to TRBD2 (7 bases). CDR1 MNHEY and CDR2 SMNVEV come from the germline V gene (reference sequence). V lost 5 bases, J lost 4 bases, and 20 bases lay in between. The CDR3 runs 17 residues. The chain's CDR3 is CASSPGRKRGATGELFF. CDR3 in DNA: TGTGCCAGCAGTCCCGGACGGAAACGGGGGGCCACCGGGGAGCTGTTTTTT.

The chain joins TRBV4-1 to TRBJ2-1; unclear D gene. The CDR3 runs 13 residues. V shed 3 bases and J shed 7 bases, with 10 bases lying between them. Germline CDR1 MGHRA, CDR2 YSYEKL. The DNA of the CDR3 is TGCGCCAGCAGCCAGTCTCTAGGAAATGAGCAGTTCTTC. Protein: CASSQSLGNEQFF.

The rearrangement joins TRBV11-2 to TRBJ2-3; no definite D call. This CDR3 is built from 13 residues. The germline V gene encodes CDR1 SGHAT and CDR2 FQNNGV. Trimming pared 1 base from V and 5 bases from J, leaving 7 bases between. The CDR3 sequence: CASSLGRLDTQYF. CDR3 nucleotide sequence: TGTGCCAGCAGCTTAGGGCGTCTAGATACGCAGTATTTT.

This clone has a single count. This chain uses TRBV11-2 with TRBJ2-7; D is undetermined. Looked up from germline, CDR1 is SGHAT and CDR2 is FQNNGV. V was pared by 1 base and J by 3 bases, with 16 bases between. This CDR3 is built from 16 residues. In DNA, the CDR3 is TGTGCCAGCAGCTTAGCAGGCGTGGGTATGAGCTACGAGCAGTACTTC. The encoded protein is CASSLAGVGMSYEQYF.

V usage is TRBV12-5 and J usage is TRBJ1-4, with TRBD1 as a possible D gene (5 bases). Trimming shortened V by 5 bases and J by 4 bases, and 11 bases separated the two germline ends. The CDR3 is made up of 14 amino acids. CDR1 is LGHNT, CDR2 FRNRAP, per germline. CDR3 DNA: TGTGCTAGTGGTGGGGACCGAAGTAATGAAAAACTGTTTTTT. Residues: CASGGDRSNEKLFF. Complete variable domain (other parts from reference TRBV12-5 and TRBJ1-4): DARVTQTPRHKVTEMGQEVTMRCQPILGHNTVFWYRQTMMQGLELLAYFRNRAPLDDSGMPKDRFSAEMPDATLATLKIQPSEPRDSAVYFCASGGDRSNEKLFFGSGTQLSVL.

This chain connects TRBV19 to TRBJ2-1; 8 nucleotides line up with TRBD2. This CDR3 comprises 15 residues. The V gene's germline CDR1 is LNHDA and CDR2 SQIVND (reference sequence). The junction had 5 bases not matched to a gene; V was cut back by 3 bases and J by 4 bases. CDR3 DNA sequence: TGTGCCAGTAGTATTACGGGGGGGACTTACAATGAGCAGTTCTTC. Protein product: CASSITGGTYNEQFF.

The rearrangement joins TRBV5-1 to TRBJ1-2; 9 bases match TRBD1. The V gene's germline CDR1 is SGHRS and CDR2 YFSETQ. This CDR3 has 15 residues. Losses at the gene ends were 3 bases for V and 4 bases for J; bases not matched to a gene: 7. The CDR3 region has the DNA TGCGCCAGCAGCTCCCTGGGACAGGGAGCCTATGGCTACACCTTC. This codes for CASSSLGQGAYGYTF.

This clone has a single count. V is TRBV7-9 and J is TRBJ1-1; possible D gene TRBD1, 5 bases. The CDR3 extends over 15 amino acids. Germline V gene sequence: CDR1 SEHNR, CDR2 FQNEAQ (reference sequence). With 1 base removed from V and 2 bases from J, the gap between germline ends came to 11 bases. The CDR3 DNA follows: TGTGCCAGCAGCTTAGTCTGGGACCCTAACACTGAAGCTTTCTTT. It yields the protein CASSLVWDPNTEAFF.

In DNA, the CDR3 is TGTGCCAGCAGCCTAGGACGAAACACAGATACGCAGTATTTT. Amino acids: CASSLGRNTDTQYF. V and J are TRBV7-6 and TRBJ2-3; D not certain. Germline V gene lookup returns CDR1 SGHVS and CDR2 FNYEAQ. V lost 5 bases and J lost 2, with 11 bases in between. This CDR3 contains 14 residues.

For the CDR3, the DNA is TGTGCCAGCAGTTTATTTTGGGAAGCTAATGAAAAACTGTTTTTT. It is translated as CASSLFWEANEKLFF. This chain uses TRBV27 with TRBJ1-4; no firm D call. Germline loops: CDR1 MNHEY, CDR2 SMNVEV (reference sequence). V was cut by 1 base and J by 3 bases, with 9 bases left in between. The CDR3 runs to 15 residues.

The DNA for the CDR3 is TGTGCCAGCAGCTTAGGAGGGCGGGATCTCGACGAGCAGTACTTC. Translation: CASSLGGRDLDEQYF. The genes are TRBV7-2 and TRBJ2-7; a possible D gene is TRBD2 (6 bases). Trimming took 1 base from V and 5 from J, leaving 15 bases between them. This CDR3 comprises 15 residues. CDR1 and CDR2 from the germline V gene are SGHTA and FQGNSA.

This clone occurred once. The rearrangement links TRBV28 to TRBJ2-7; 9 bases agree with TRBD2. The germline V gene has CDR1 MDHEN and CDR2 SYDVKM. This CDR3 comprises 14 residues. The V gene end was trimmed by 10 bases and the J gene end by 4 bases; junction bases not matched to a gene: 11. The CDR3 region is CATSPSGRSYEQYF. CDR3 bases: TGTGCCACTTCGCCCAGCGGGAGGAGTTACGAGCAGTACTTC. Full variable domain (remainder filled in from reference TRBV28 and TRBJ2-7): DVKVTQSSRYLVKRTGEKVFLECVQDMDHENMFWYRQDPGLGLRLIYFSYDVKMKEKGDIPEGYSVSREKKERFSLILESASTNQTSMYLCATSPSGRSYEQYFGPGTRLTVT.

The V gene is TRBV6-5, the J gene TRBJ2-1; D possibly corresponds to TRBD1 (6 bases). The CDR3 has 15 residues. V was clipped by 6 bases and J by 6 bases, with 18 bases between them. From germline, CDR1 is MNHEY and CDR2 SVGAGI. CDR3 residues: CASRPTGIRGNEQFF. As DNA, the CDR3 is TGTGCCAGCAGGCCTACAGGGATCCGCGGCAATGAGCAGTTCTTC.

The chain couples TRBV19 to TRBJ2-2; 7 nucleotides match TRBD1. Germline assignment: CDR1 LNHDA and CDR2 SQIVND (reference sequence). The V segment lost 3 bases and the J segment 0 bases; nucleotides outside the gene matches: 1. CDR3 length: 15 amino acids. CDR3 sequence reads: CASSMGQTNTGELFF. As DNA, the CDR3 is TGTGCCAGTAGTATGGGACAGACGAACACCGGGGAGCTGTTTTTT.

The V and J genes are TRBV28 and TRBJ1-5, with D unresolved. Per germline, CDR1 MDHEN and CDR2 SYDVKM. V lost 6 bases and J 0 bases, leaving 6 bases between the germline ends. The CDR3 sequence is 13 residues long. The CDR3 reads CASSWNSNQPQHF. CDR3 nucleotides: TGTGCCAGCAGCTGGAATAGCAATCAGCCCCAGCATTTT.

This rearrangement joins TRBV18 to TRBJ1-3; TRBD1 might be the D (5 bases). This CDR3 is built from 17 residues. The germline gives CDR1 KGHSH, CDR2 LQKENI. Trimming took 3 bases from V and 7 from J, leaving 22 bases between them. CDR3 protein: CASSPQQERNMGNTIYF. In nucleotides, the CDR3 is TGTGCCAGCTCACCCCAACAGGAACGTAACATGGGTAACACCATATATTTT.

The genes are TRBV7-2 and TRBJ1-5; possible D gene TRBD1, 6 bases. V was trimmed by 2 bases and J by 6 bases, leaving 11 bases between them. The CDR3 contains 14 residues. From germline, CDR1 is SGHTA and CDR2 FQGNSA. CDR3 in DNA: TGTGCCAGCAGCTTATCGGCAGGGGCTCAGCCCCAGCATTTT. Protein sequence: CASSLSAGAQPQHF.

The V gene is TRBV7-2, the J gene TRBJ2-1; no definite D call. The CDR3 spans 15 residues. CDR1 and CDR2 (germline): SGHTA, FQGNSA. With 1 base removed from V and 4 bases from J, the gap between germline ends came to 11 bases. The CDR3 is CASSLGQRLYNEQFF. CDR3 coding DNA: TGTGCCAGCAGCTTAGGCCAGCGTTTGTACAATGAGCAGTTCTTC.